Listed here are 28 T cell receptor beta chains from one sample, sequenced in a study of blood T cell repertoires in COVID-19. Here immunoSEQ multiplex PCR was the method, and the copy in TCRdb shows in-frame clones only, minus some. Here the sample spans about 210,000 clones, 84% being singletons. Sequences were obtained from peripheral blood. Receptor source: a woman aged 80 or older with COVID-19, enrolled during active disease.

This clone was seen only once. The chain has TRBV28 and TRBJ2-1, with D maybe TRBD2 (6 bases). The CDR3 has 15 residues. V shed 6 bases and J shed 5 bases, with 17 bases lying between them. Looked up from germline, CDR1 is MDHEN and CDR2 is SYDVKM. This CDR3 reads CASRTRRSINNEQFF. CDR3 sequence (DNA): TGTGCCAGCAGGACTAGACGCTCAATAAACAATGAGCAGTTCTTC.

The chain combines TRBV2 with TRBJ2-7; 10 positions match TRBD2. CDR3 size: 15 residues. Germline V CDR1 and CDR2: SNHLY, FYNNEI. V dropped 7 bases and J dropped 7; count of bases not matched to a gene: 13. In nucleotides, the CDR3 is TGTGCCAGCATGAGACTAGCGGGCCTAATAGGGGAGCAGTACTTC. It yields the protein CASMRLAGLIGEQYF.

CDR3 sequence (DNA): TGCGCCAGCAGCAGCGGGACTAGTGGCACCGGGGAGCTGTTTTTT. Protein sequence: CASSSGTSGTGELFF. The chain recombines TRBV5-1 with TRBJ2-2, with TRBD2 matching over 8 bases. V dropped 4 bases and J dropped 4; count of bases not matched to a gene: 6. Per the germline V gene, CDR1 is SGHRS and CDR2 is YFSETQ. This CDR3 contains 15 residues.

The chain recombines TRBV5-4 with TRBJ1-2; 7 nucleotides agree with TRBD1. The germline gives CDR1 SGHNT, CDR2 YYREEE (reference sequence). Trimming at V came to 4 bases and at J to 0 bases, leaving 6 bases not matched to a gene. This CDR3 is built from 15 residues. CDR3 coding DNA: TGTGCCAGCAGCGGCCGGGACAGCCCTAACTATGGCTACACCTTC. Translating gives CASSGRDSPNYGYTF.

The count of this clone is one. The rearrangement joins TRBV5-1 to TRBJ1-4, with D possibly being TRBD1 (6 bases). This CDR3 comprises 15 residues. Germline CDR1 is SGHRS and CDR2 is YFSETQ. The germline V and J ends were trimmed by 0 bases and 6 bases, with 12 bases remaining between them. CDR3 coding DNA: TGCGCCAGCAGCTTGGCCCTGCGACAGGATGAAAAACTGTTTTTT. As protein: CASSLALRQDEKLFF.

The V call is TRBV6-6, the J call TRBJ1-1; TRBD1 agrees at 9 bases. V trimming: 2 bases; J trimming: 5 bases; junction bases outside the gene matches: 9. The CDR3 length is 16 residues. The germline V gene has CDR1 MNHNY and CDR2 SVGAGI (reference sequence). The CDR3 spells CASSYPGGQGSTEAFF. The CDR3, as DNA: TGTGCCAGCAGTTACCCGGGGGGACAGGGATCAACTGAAGCTTTCTTT.

The chain joins TRBV3-1 (or the pseudogene TRBV3-2) to TRBJ1-3; D is uncertain. Trimming cost V 1 base and J 0 bases, with 7 bases left between them. The CDR3 extends over 15 amino acids. Germline loops: CDR1 LGHDT, CDR2 YNNKEL (reference sequence). The CDR3 region is CASSQGLISGNTIYF. In DNA form, the CDR3 reads TGTGCCAGCAGCCAAGGGCTGATCTCTGGAAACACCATATATTTT.

V gene TRBV5-6 combines with J gene TRBJ2-7; a possible D gene is TRBD1 (6 bases). V lost 4 bases and J 9 bases, leaving 20 bases between the germline ends. Germline CDR1 and CDR2: SGHDT and YYEEEE. This CDR3 has 14 residues. This chain's CDR3 is CASSTAGAPKMQYF. The CDR3 nucleotides are TGTGCCAGCAGCACCGCAGGGGCCCCGAAAATGCAGTACTTC.

The V call is TRBV7-3, the J call TRBJ1-2; D call uncertain. With 5 bases removed from V and 7 bases from J, the gap between germline ends came to 20 bases. The CDR3 consists of 15 residues. CDR1 SGHTA and CDR2 FQGTGA come from the germline V gene. In nucleotides, the CDR3 is TGTGCCAGCAGCCTCGCCGGGCCCTCGGGGAGTGGCTACACCTTC. It yields the protein CASSLAGPSGSGYTF.

The J gene is TRBJ2-7, the V gene TRBV14; TRBD1 matches 7 bases. The CDR3 totals 13 residues. Germline trimming cut 6 bases from V and 3 bases from J; bases unmatched to any gene: 5. Germline CDR1 SGHDN, CDR2 FVKESK. CDR3 sequence reads: CASRMTGIYEQYF. The DNA of the CDR3 is TGTGCCAGCAGGATGACAGGGATCTACGAGCAGTACTTC.

This chain connects TRBV5-8 to TRBJ1-1; D is ambiguous. CDR1 and CDR2 (germline): SGHTS, YDEGEE. CDR3 length: 11 amino acids. Trimming stripped 5 bases from V and 10 bases from J, with 12 bases between. The CDR3 sequence: CASRFTVGAFF. In DNA form, the CDR3 reads TGTGCCAGCAGGTTTACAGTAGGAGCTTTCTTT.

The V call is TRBV29-1, the J call TRBJ1-2, with D possibly being TRBD1 (5 bases). The CDR3 runs to 12 residues. V shed 7 bases and J shed 8 bases, with 17 bases lying between them. Germline CDR1 SQVTM, CDR2 ANQGSEA. CDR3 in DNA: TGCAGCGCAAGGGACTGGACGCGAGGCTACACCTTC. Its translation: CSARDWTRGYTF.

This clone was observed at least ten times. This chain joins TRBV7-9 and TRBJ1-4, with 8 nucleotides matching TRBD1. This CDR3 comprises 15 residues. Germline loops: CDR1 SEHNR, CDR2 FQNEAQ (reference sequence). The V gene end was trimmed by 5 bases and the J gene end by 10 bases; junction bases not matched to a gene: 12. The CDR3 reads CASSQTQGARAKLFF. In DNA, the CDR3 is TGTGCCAGCAGCCAAACTCAGGGGGCGCGGGCAAAACTGTTTTTT.

This clone has more than one count but fewer than ten. V is TRBV9 and J is TRBJ2-2; 8 bases align to TRBD1. With V trimmed by 3 bases and J by 7 bases, 5 bases remained unmatched. The CDR3 covers 14 residues. Germline V CDR1 and CDR2: SGDLS, YYNGEE. This CDR3 is CASSARTGIGELFF. The CDR3, as DNA: TGTGCCAGCAGCGCCCGGACAGGGATCGGGGAGCTGTTTTTT.

V gene TRBV7-9 combines with J gene TRBJ1-6; D ambiguous. The V end was cut by 5 bases, the J end by 8 bases, with 10 bases between. CDR3 size: 13 residues. Germline V gene data show CDR1 as SEHNR and CDR2 as FQNEAQ (reference sequence). This CDR3 is CASSLGIDSPLHF. For the CDR3, the DNA is TGTGCCAGCAGCCTCGGGATAGATTCACCCCTCCACTTT.

The V call is TRBV25-1, the J call TRBJ1-1; D call uncertain. Germline values: CDR1 MGHDK, CDR2 SYGVNS. This CDR3 is 13 amino acids long. Trimming cost V 11 bases and J 0 bases, with 13 bases left between them. In DNA, the CDR3 is TGTGCCGCGAACACTAACATGAACACTGAAGCTTTCTTT. This translates into CAANTNMNTEAFF.

The gene calls are TRBV4-1 and TRBJ1-6, with D tentatively TRBD1 (5 bases). Germline values: CDR1 MGHRA, CDR2 YSYEKL. V shed 3 bases and J shed 7 bases, with 16 bases lying between them. CDR3 length: 16 amino acids. CDR3 DNA: TGCGCCAGCAGCCATCTAAGACAGCCTCTCAATTCACCCCTCCACTTT. Its translation: CASSHLRQPLNSPLHF.

This sequence joins TRBV6-6 and TRBJ2-1, with 10 bases fitting TRBD1. This CDR3 is 15 amino acids long. With 5 bases clipped from V and 4 bases from J, the junction kept 5 bases outside the gene matches. The germline CDR1 and CDR2 sequences are MNHNY and SVGAGI (reference sequence). The CDR3 sequence is CASSPPGQGYNEQFF. In DNA form, the CDR3 reads TGTGCCAGCAGTCCCCCGGGACAGGGGTACAATGAGCAGTTCTTC.

V is TRBV6-4 and J is TRBJ2-1, with 11 positions matching TRBD2. V gave up 5 bases and J gave up 4 bases; unmatched junction bases: 4. Germline-derived CDR1 and CDR2 are MRHNA and SNTAGT. This CDR3 has 15 amino acids. Here the CDR3 reads CASSPGTSGYNEQFF. DNA of the CDR3: TGTGCCAGCAGTCCCGGGACTAGCGGTTACAATGAGCAGTTCTTC.

This clone occurred once. The chain has TRBV7-2 and TRBJ2-3, with 10 bases aligning to TRBD2. V gave up 3 bases and J gave up 1 base; unmatched junction bases: 4. The V gene's germline CDR1 is SGHTA and CDR2 FQGNSA. The CDR3 extends over 16 amino acids. The CDR3: CASSFTGTSGTDTQYF. CDR3 bases: TGTGCCAGCAGCTTTACCGGGACTAGCGGCACAGATACGCAGTATTTT.

V usage is TRBV3-1 (or the pseudogene TRBV3-2) and J usage is TRBJ1-1; D is unresolved. CDR1 and CDR2 from the germline V gene are LGHDT and YNNKEL (reference sequence). The CDR3 spans 13 residues. The V gene lost 1 base and the J gene lost 1 base, with 4 bases spanning the gap. CDR3: CASSQVWNTEAFF. The DNA for the CDR3 is TGTGCCAGCAGCCAAGTATGGAACACTGAAGCTTTCTTT.

This chain uses TRBV20-1 with TRBJ1-5, with D possibly being TRBD1 (5 bases). Looked up from germline, CDR1 is DFQATT and CDR2 is SNEGSKA (reference sequence). The V and J ends lost 3 bases and 5 bases respectively, with 11 bases between them. CDR3 length equals 13 residues. CDR3 sequence: CSASEGGDQPQHF. Written as DNA, the CDR3 is TGCAGTGCTAGTGAGGGAGGGGATCAGCCCCAGCATTTT.

The rearrangement joins TRBV19 to TRBJ1-5; D is possibly TRBD1 (5 bases). CDR1 and CDR2 (germline): LNHDA, SQIVND (reference sequence). The CDR3 contains 14 residues. Trimming stripped 9 bases from V and 0 bases from J, with 12 bases between. CDR3 sequence: CASGGGTSNQPQHF. DNA of the CDR3: TGTGCCAGCGGGGGGGGGACTAGCAATCAGCCCCAGCATTTT.

J is TRBJ1-4 and V is TRBV5-1; D remains unclear. Germline V lookup: CDR1 SGHRS, CDR2 YFSETQ. V was trimmed by 2 bases and J by 7 bases, leaving 9 bases between them. CDR3 length: 13 residues. CDR3 nucleotide sequence: TGCGCCAGCAGCTTCGGGAGCGGTGAAAAACTGTTTTTT. Translation: CASSFGSGEKLFF.

This clone has only a few counts. The chain combines TRBV28 with TRBJ1-1, with no clear D. Trimming removed 1 base at V and 3 bases at J, with 3 bases between. The V gene's germline CDR1 is MDHEN and CDR2 SYDVKM. This CDR3 is 12 amino acids long. CDR3 residues: CASSLSDTEAFF. CDR3 nucleotides: TGTGCCAGCAGTTTATCCGACACTGAAGCTTTCTTT.

This clone was counted only a few times. The chain recombines TRBV7-9 with TRBJ1-6; tentatively, D is TRBD1 (6 bases). This CDR3 is built from 15 residues. Germline V gene data show CDR1 as SEHNR and CDR2 as FQNEAQ (reference sequence). The V end lost 0 bases, the J end lost 10 bases, and 13 bases lay between the germline ends. The CDR3 nucleotides read TGTGCCAGCAGCTTAGCTGGGGGACACCAGTCACCCCTCCACTTT. It codes for CASSLAGGHQSPLHF.

The chain couples TRBV11-2 to TRBJ1-2; weak D call: TRBD1 (6 bases). CDR3 size: 14 residues. Trimming removed 3 bases from V and 4 bases from J, with 12 bases in between. CDR1 and CDR2 (germline): SGHAT, FQNNGV. The CDR3 DNA reads as TGTGCCAGCAGCTTCTATGGGGGCCCCTATGGCTACACCTTC. This codes for CASSFYGGPYGYTF.

This clone was seen only a few times. This chain joins TRBV6-5 and TRBJ2-2; D remains ambiguous. V was trimmed by 8 bases and J by 1 base, leaving 8 bases between them. The length of the CDR3 is 13 residues. Germline V gene lookup returns CDR1 MNHEY and CDR2 SVGAGI. In nucleotides, the CDR3 is TGTGCCAGCCAGAAAGAGAACACCGGGGAGCTGTTTTTT. Protein product: CASQKENTGELFF.